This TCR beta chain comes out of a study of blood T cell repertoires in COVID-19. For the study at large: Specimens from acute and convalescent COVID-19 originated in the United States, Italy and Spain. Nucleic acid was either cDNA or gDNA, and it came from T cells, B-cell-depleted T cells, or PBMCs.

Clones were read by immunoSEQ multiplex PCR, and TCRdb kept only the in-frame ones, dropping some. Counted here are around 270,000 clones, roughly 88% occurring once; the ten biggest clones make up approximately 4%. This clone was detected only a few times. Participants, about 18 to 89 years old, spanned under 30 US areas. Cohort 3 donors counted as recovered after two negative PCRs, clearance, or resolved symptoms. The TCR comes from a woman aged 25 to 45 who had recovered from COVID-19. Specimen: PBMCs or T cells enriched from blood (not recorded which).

The CDR3 protein is CASSAPGLEIDEQFF. The CDR3 region has the DNA TGTGCCAGCAGCGCCCCGGGACTTGAGATCGATGAGCAGTTCTTC. The rearrangement joins TRBV7-8 to TRBJ2-1, with a weak D call TRBD2 (6 bases). Germline CDR1 SGHVS, CDR2 FQNEAQ. This CDR3 is built from 15 residues. The V end lost 5 bases, the J end lost 8 bases, and 19 bases lay between the germline ends.